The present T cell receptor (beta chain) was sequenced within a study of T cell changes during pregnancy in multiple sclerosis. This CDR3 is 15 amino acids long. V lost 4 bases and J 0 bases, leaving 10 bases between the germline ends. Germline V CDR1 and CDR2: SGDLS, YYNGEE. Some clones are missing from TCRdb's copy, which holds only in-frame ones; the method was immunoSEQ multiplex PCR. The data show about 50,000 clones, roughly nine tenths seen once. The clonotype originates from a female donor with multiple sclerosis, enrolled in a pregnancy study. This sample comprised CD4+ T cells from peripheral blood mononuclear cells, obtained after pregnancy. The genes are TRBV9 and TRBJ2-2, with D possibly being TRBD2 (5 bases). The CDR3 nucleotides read TGTGCCAGCAGCCCCCGACTAACGAACACCGGGGAGCTGTTTTTT. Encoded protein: CASSPRLTNTGELFF.